The 32 T cell receptor beta chains below were found in one sample sequenced in a study of blood T cell repertoires in COVID-19. Clones were sequenced by immunoSEQ multiplex PCR, and TCRdb holds only the in-frame ones, with some missing. The sample has some 50,000 clones; about 83% are singletons. Sequenced material: peripheral blood. All receptors come from a human donor in a cohort sampled during active COVID-19.

The chain is built from TRBV3-1 (or the pseudogene TRBV3-2) and TRBJ2-7, with a tentative D call TRBD2 (6 bases). This CDR3 has 15 residues. From germline, CDR1 is LGHDT and CDR2 YNNKEL (reference sequence). Trimming cost V 4 bases and J 0 bases, with 13 bases left between them. DNA for the CDR3: TGTGCCAGCAGCCGCTCTAGCGTGAGCTCCTACGAGCAGTACTTC. This codes for CASSRSSVSSYEQYF.

The V and J genes are TRBV2 and TRBJ1-1; no definite D call. V was pared by 4 bases and J by 1 base, with 10 bases between. Germline CDR1 reads SNHLY; CDR2 reads FYNNEI. CDR3 length: 14 amino acids. The CDR3 loop reads CASSAQVSNTEAFF. The CDR3 DNA sequence: TGTGCCAGCAGTGCCCAGGTCTCGAACACTGAAGCTTTCTTT.

This clone came up once. The rearrangement uses TRBV18 and TRBJ2-3, with D possibly being TRBD2 (6 bases). The CDR3 extends over 14 amino acids. Germline values: CDR1 KGHSH, CDR2 LQKENI. The V end was cut by 3 bases, the J end by 5 bases, with 12 bases between. The CDR3 nucleotides are TGTGCCAGCTCACCCCTAGGAGGGCGAGATACGCAGTATTTT. Its protein is CASSPLGGRDTQYF.

This clone was detected a few times. This sequence joins TRBV6-6 and TRBJ1-1; TRBD1 might be the D (6 bases). CDR1 is MNHNY and CDR2 is SVGAGI in the germline V gene (reference sequence). With 2 bases removed from V and 10 bases from J, the gap between germline ends came to 14 bases. The CDR3 length is 13 residues. The DNA for the CDR3 is TGTGCCAGCAGTTACCCAGGGGCCCGCAGAGCTTTCTTT. This encodes CASSYPGARRAFF.

The chain combines TRBV10-3 with TRBJ2-3; 8 nucleotides align to TRBD2. This CDR3 is 16 amino acids long. Unmatched junction bases numbered 13, after V lost 5 bases and J lost 6 bases. Per germline, CDR1 ENHRY and CDR2 SYGVKD. CDR3 sequence reads: CAISNSGTRFGDTQYF. For the CDR3, the DNA is TGTGCCATCAGTAATAGCGGGACACGGTTTGGGGATACGCAGTATTTT.

This chain uses TRBV5-1 with TRBJ2-3; weak D call: TRBD2 (5 bases). Germline values: CDR1 SGHRS, CDR2 YFSETQ. The ends were cut back, 0 bases at V and 4 bases at J, with 12 bases in the middle. The CDR3 sequence is 15 residues long. CDR3 DNA sequence: TGCGCCAGCAGCTTGGCCAACGGGAAGGCAGATACGCAGTATTTT. Its protein product is CASSLANGKADTQYF.

The chain has TRBV27 and TRBJ2-7, with D possibly matching TRBD1 (6 bases). Trimming took off 0 bases at V and 1 base at J, with 13 bases between the two ends. CDR1 is MNHEY, CDR2 SMNVEV, per germline (reference sequence). The CDR3 loop spans 16 amino acids. In DNA, the CDR3 is TGTGCCAGCAGTTTATCGATTGTGGGACAATCCTACGAGCAGTACTTC. Its translation: CASSLSIVGQSYEQYF.

The gene calls are TRBV7-2 and TRBJ2-2; 13 nucleotides align to TRBD2. Germline V lookup: CDR1 SGHTA, CDR2 FQGNSA. The CDR3 extends over 17 amino acids. V dropped 5 bases and J dropped 7; count of bases not matched to a gene: 10. The CDR3 loop reads CASSPGLAGLNYGELFF. CDR3 in DNA: TGTGCCAGCAGCCCGGGACTAGCGGGATTAAACTACGGGGAGCTGTTTTTT.

The gene calls are TRBV6-5 and TRBJ2-7, with D possibly matching TRBD1 (5 bases). CDR1 and CDR2 from the germline V gene are MNHEY and SVGAGI. The V gene lost 6 bases and the J gene lost 1 base, with 13 bases spanning the gap. The CDR3 consists of 14 residues. This chain's CDR3 is CASRHRRDSYEQYF. As DNA, the CDR3 is TGTGCCAGCAGGCACCGCAGGGATTCCTACGAGCAGTACTTC.

This clone was seen just once. The CDR3: CASSAGSYGYTF. In nucleotides, the CDR3 is TGTGCCAGCAGTGCAGGGTCCTATGGCTACACCTTC. The V and J genes are TRBV12-3 or TRBV12-4 and TRBJ1-2, with a tentative D call TRBD1 (5 bases). This CDR3 has 12 residues. The germline V and J ends were trimmed by 5 bases and 4 bases, with 8 bases remaining between them.

The chain joins TRBV7-2 to TRBJ2-7, with TRBD1 as a possible D gene (6 bases). Trimming shortened V by 4 bases and J by 4 bases, and 14 bases separated the two germline ends. CDR1 is SGHTA and CDR2 is FQGNSA in the germline V gene. The CDR3 totals 14 residues. CDR3 in DNA: TGTGCCAGCAGCTCATGGGACAACGATTACGAGCAGTACTTC. Protein: CASSSWDNDYEQYF.

This clone has a single count. The chain employs TRBV24-1 and TRBJ2-7, with a weak D call TRBD1 (6 bases). Trimming took 5 bases from V and 2 from J, leaving 18 bases between them. The CDR3 runs 16 residues. Germline CDR1 and CDR2: KGHDR and SFDVKD. The CDR3 bases are TGTGCCACCAGTGTCAAGAACAGGGATGATCCCTACGAGCAGTACTTC. Encoded protein: CATSVKNRDDPYEQYF.

The chain joins TRBV19 to TRBJ1-2, with D possibly being TRBD1 (5 bases). This CDR3 contains 13 residues. Germline loops: CDR1 LNHDA, CDR2 SQIVND (reference sequence). Trimming took 9 bases from V and 6 from J, leaving 17 bases between them. The CDR3 region has the DNA TGTGCCAGCCAAGGGTGGCTAGGGGATGGCTACACCTTC. This codes for CASQGWLGDGYTF. Filled out from reference TRBV19 and TRBJ1-2, the complete variable domain reads DGGITQSPKYLFRKEGQNVTLSCEQNLNHDAMYWYRQDPGQGLRLIYYSQIVNDFQKGDIAEGYSVSREKKESFPLTVTSAQKNPTAFYLCASQGWLGDGYTFGSGTRLTVV.

This rearrangement joins TRBV9 to TRBJ2-7; 9 bases are a match to TRBD1. The V gene's germline CDR1 is SGDLS and CDR2 YYNGEE. This CDR3 has 17 residues. The V and J ends lost 0 bases and 4 bases, in that order; junction bases with no gene match: 11. The CDR3 region is CASSVVPRQGGKYEQYF. The DNA of the CDR3 is TGTGCCAGCAGCGTAGTCCCCCGACAGGGGGGTAAGTACGAGCAGTACTTC.

This clone was observed a single time. V and J are TRBV2 and TRBJ2-2; TRBD1 matches at 7 bases. Germline assignment: CDR1 SNHLY and CDR2 FYNNEI. The CDR3 contains 15 residues. V was pared by 8 bases and J by 0 bases, with 6 bases of the junction left unmatched. In nucleotides, the CDR3 is TGTGCCAGCCGAAGGGACAGCGCGAACACCGGGGAGCTGTTTTTT. It is translated as CASRRDSANTGELFF.

V usage is TRBV6-2 or TRBV6-3 and J usage is TRBJ1-5; TRBD1 aligns across 11 bases. There are 15 residues in the CDR3. Trimming at V came to 2 bases and at J to 5 bases, leaving 2 bases not matched to a gene. Germline CDR1 MNHEY, CDR2 SVGEGT. The CDR3: CASSYGTGGYQPQHF. CDR3 coding DNA: TGTGCCAGCAGTTACGGGACAGGGGGGTATCAGCCCCAGCATTTT.

The count of this clone is one. This chain uses TRBV6-8 with TRBJ2-5, with TRBD1 matching over 8 bases. Germline CDR1 MNHGY, CDR2 SAAAGT. The CDR3 contains 15 residues. The junction had 8 bases not matched to a gene; V was cut back by 6 bases and J by 2 bases. The CDR3 sequence: CASSRGTGQQETQYF. The CDR3 coding sequence is TGTGCCAGCAGCCGTGGGACAGGTCAGCAAGAGACCCAGTACTTC.

This clone was observed once. The chain combines TRBV19 with TRBJ2-3, with 9 bases identical to TRBD2. CDR1 and CDR2 from the germline V gene are LNHDA and SQIVND (reference sequence). The CDR3 runs to 16 residues. V lost 5 bases to trimming and J lost 6 bases; unmatched junction nucleotides: 12. This chain's CDR3 is CASSPLLAGGLDTQYF. In DNA, the CDR3 is TGTGCCAGTAGTCCCCTTCTGGCGGGGGGGCTGGATACGCAGTATTTT.

This clone was counted a few times. This sequence joins TRBV30 and TRBJ2-7, with a weak D call TRBD1 (6 bases). The CDR3 contains 14 residues. Germline-derived CDR1 and CDR2 are GTSNPN and SVGIG (reference sequence). The ends were cut back, 1 base at V and 5 bases at J, with 15 bases in the middle. CDR3 sequence reads: CAWSGGRGRDEQYF. CDR3 DNA: TGTGCCTGGAGTGGGGGCAGGGGACGGGACGAGCAGTACTTC.

The V gene is TRBV7-2, the J gene TRBJ2-1; possibly TRBD1 for D (5 bases). Germline lookup yields CDR1 SGHTA and CDR2 FQGNSA. This CDR3 is 14 amino acids long. V was clipped by 5 bases and J by 7 bases, with 15 bases between them. The CDR3 sequence: CASSPGLQANEQFF. The DNA for the CDR3 is TGTGCCAGCAGCCCAGGGTTACAAGCGAATGAGCAGTTCTTC.

The rearrangement joins TRBV4-1 to TRBJ2-7; 11 bases map to TRBD2. V lost 4 bases, J lost 0 bases, and 11 bases stayed unmatched. Looked up from germline, CDR1 is MGHRA and CDR2 is YSYEKL. This CDR3 is 18 amino acids long. As DNA, the CDR3 is TGCGCCAGCAGCCGGACGAGTAGCGGGGGGGCGCTCTCCTACGAGCAGTACTTC. Translated: CASSRTSSGGALSYEQYF.

V is TRBV19 and J is TRBJ1-5; D uncertain. The CDR3 consists of 15 residues. Trimming took off 3 bases at V and 0 bases at J, with 9 bases between the two ends. In germline, CDR1 is LNHDA, CDR2 SQIVND (reference sequence). The CDR3 loop is CASSISSYSNQPQHF. In DNA form, the CDR3 reads TGTGCCAGTAGTATTTCGAGTTATAGCAATCAGCCCCAGCATTTT.

This clone was recorded only once. The rearrangement joins TRBV11-2 to TRBJ2-7; 8 nucleotides match TRBD2. CDR1 and CDR2 from the germline V gene are SGHAT and FQNNGV. V trimming: 2 bases; J trimming: 2 bases; junction bases outside the gene matches: 5. The CDR3 is 15 residues long. CDR3 sequence: CASSLIQRGTYEQYF. The CDR3 DNA reads TGTGCCAGCAGCTTAATTCAGCGGGGGACCTACGAGCAGTACTTC.

The gene calls are TRBV9 and TRBJ1-2; no clear D. The CDR3 loop spans 15 amino acids. Germline V gene data show CDR1 as SGDLS and CDR2 as YYNGEE. Trimming shortened V by 4 bases and J by 4 bases, and 17 bases separated the two germline ends. The CDR3 sequence: CASSFSLTETYGYTF. The CDR3 DNA reads as TGTGCCAGCAGCTTCTCACTTACGGAGACCTATGGCTACACCTTC.

The chain is built from TRBV10-3 and TRBJ2-7, with TRBD1 as a possible D gene (6 bases). The CDR3 has 14 amino acids. Trimming stripped 4 bases from V and 2 bases from J, with 12 bases between. Germline assignment: CDR1 ENHRY and CDR2 SYGVKD. The CDR3 reads CAISVGDNTYEQYF. DNA of the CDR3: TGTGCCATCAGTGTCGGGGACAACACCTACGAGCAGTACTTC.

The V and J genes are TRBV9 and TRBJ1-2; possibly TRBD1 for D (5 bases). V lost 4 bases, J lost 0 bases, and 10 bases lay in between. Germline CDR1 reads SGDLS; CDR2 reads YYNGEE. The CDR3 totals 14 residues. DNA of the CDR3: TGTGCCAGCAGCACTCGACAGACTAACTATGGCTACACCTTC. Protein: CASSTRQTNYGYTF.

The chain has TRBV9 and TRBJ2-3, with D unresolved. The CDR3 covers 11 residues. The germline CDR1 and CDR2 sequences are SGDLS and YYNGEE. Deletions cut 0 bases from V and 8 bases from J, with 4 bases between. CDR3 coding DNA: TGTGCCAGCAGCGTAGGTAGTACGCAGTATTTT. Protein: CASSVGSTQYF.

The chain recombines TRBV11-3 with TRBJ2-3; 13 bases agree with TRBD2. V lost 1 base and J lost 5; bases outside the gene matches: 12. CDR1 SGHNT and CDR2 YENEEA come from the germline V gene. The CDR3 sequence is 19 residues long. CDR3 in amino acids: CASSLVWTSGRWAEDTQYF. In nucleotides, the CDR3 is TGTGCCAGCAGCTTAGTTTGGACTAGCGGGAGATGGGCGGAAGATACGCAGTATTTT.

This clone was found a few times. This chain links TRBV5-1 with TRBJ1-1; 10 bases fit TRBD1. This CDR3 is 16 amino acids long. V lost 2 bases to trimming and J lost 3 bases; unmatched junction nucleotides: 7. Germline CDR1 and CDR2: SGHRS and YFSETQ. The CDR3 protein is CASSFRQGAADTEAFF. CDR3 coding DNA: TGCGCCAGCAGCTTCAGACAGGGGGCGGCGGACACTGAAGCTTTCTTT.

The V and J genes are TRBV10-3 and TRBJ2-5, with D possibly being TRBD1 (6 bases). This CDR3 comprises 16 residues. Germline V CDR1 and CDR2: ENHRY, SYGVKD. With 2 bases removed from V and 5 bases from J, the gap between germline ends came to 18 bases. The CDR3 region has the DNA TGTGCCATCAGTGAGCGGGGCCAGGGGATTGGGGAGACCCAGTACTTC. Translated, it gives CAISERGQGIGETQYF.

V is TRBV7-2 and J is TRBJ1-2; 8 bases match TRBD1. V lost 0 bases to trimming and J lost 3 bases; unmatched junction nucleotides: 3. Germline V gene sequence: CDR1 SGHTA, CDR2 FQGNSA. The CDR3 spans 15 residues. The CDR3 loop is CASSLAPGGYYGYTF. The CDR3 DNA follows: TGTGCCAGCAGCTTAGCTCCAGGGGGCTACTATGGCTACACCTTC.

V usage is TRBV29-1 and J usage is TRBJ2-7, with TRBD1 matching over 9 bases. Trimming removed 5 bases from V and 3 bases from J; junction bases left unmatched: 8. Per germline, CDR1 SQVTM and CDR2 ANQGSEA. The CDR3 is 14 residues long. CDR3 amino acids: CSVRDRDRDYEQYF. Written as DNA, the CDR3 is TGCAGCGTTAGAGACCGGGACAGGGACTACGAGCAGTACTTC.